This is a list of T cell receptor beta chains from one sample in a study of blood T cell repertoires in COVID-19. Assay used: immunoSEQ multiplex PCR; TCRdb lists only in-frame clones, some missing. The sample carries tens of thousands of clones, approximately 80% recorded once. The sequencing sample was made of peripheral blood. All receptors derive from a man older than 75 with acute or convalescent COVID-19. Each CDR3 is given without its conserved first and last residue. Fields, in order: CDR3 length, J gene, V gene, CDR3 protein.

>17|TRBJ2-3|TRBV6-6
ASRRLGLAGGPSTDTQY
>12|TRBJ2-5|TRBV30
AWRLGQIQETQY
>12|TRBJ1-5|TRBV18
ASSAGGQNQPQH
>12|TRBJ2-3|TRBV9
ASSASGGARSQY
>12|TRBJ1-1|TRBV2
ASSVARVRTEAF
>13|TRBJ1-1|TRBV2
ASRSSPGRDTEAF
>13|TRBJ2-1|TRBV20-1
SASRGHSSYNEQF
>15|TRBJ2-1|TRBV11-2
ASSLGGGTSSYNEQF
>12|TRBJ1-2|TRBV29-1
SVAPRGSNYGYT
>14|TRBJ1-6|TRBV6-5
ASSYRGGGGHSPLH
>11|TRBJ1-1|TRBV5-5
ASSQQPNTEAF
>12|TRBJ2-2|TRBV18
ASSPQDNTGELF
>11|TRBJ1-2|TRBV19
ASSIGTDYGYT
>14|TRBJ1-5|TRBV6-5
ASSYSMTGVDQPQH
>15|TRBJ2-2|TRBV19
ASSIRGTGRNTGELF